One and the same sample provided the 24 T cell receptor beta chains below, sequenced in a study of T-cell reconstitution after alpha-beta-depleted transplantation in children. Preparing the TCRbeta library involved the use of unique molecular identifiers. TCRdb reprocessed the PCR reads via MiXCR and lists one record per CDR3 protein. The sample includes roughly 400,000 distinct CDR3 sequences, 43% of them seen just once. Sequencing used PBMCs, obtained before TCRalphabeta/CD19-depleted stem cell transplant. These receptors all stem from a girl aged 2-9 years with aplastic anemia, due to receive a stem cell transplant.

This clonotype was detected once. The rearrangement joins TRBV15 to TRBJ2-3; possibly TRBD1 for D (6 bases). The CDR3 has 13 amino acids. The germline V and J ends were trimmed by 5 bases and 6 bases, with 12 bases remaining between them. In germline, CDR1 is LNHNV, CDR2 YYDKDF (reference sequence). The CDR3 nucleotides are TGTGCCACCAGCGGAAGGACAGCCGATACGCAGTATTTT. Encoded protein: CATSGRTADTQYF.

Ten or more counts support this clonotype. The CDR3 DNA reads TGTGCCAGCACCTTTAGTGTGGTGCCTAGCGGGAATCAAGAGACCCAGTACTTC. It is translated as CASTFSVVPSGNQETQYF. This chain joins TRBV12-3 or TRBV12-4 and TRBJ2-5, with 9 bases identical to TRBD2. This CDR3 spans 18 amino acids. The J segment lost 2 bases and the V segment lost 7 bases, leaving 17 bases of the junction unmatched.

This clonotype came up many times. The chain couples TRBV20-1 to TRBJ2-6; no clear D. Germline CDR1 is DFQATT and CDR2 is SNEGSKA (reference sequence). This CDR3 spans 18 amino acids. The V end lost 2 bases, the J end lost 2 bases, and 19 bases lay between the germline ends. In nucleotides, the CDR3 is TGCAGTGCTAGACTATCTTTAGTTAGCCCTACTGGGGCCAACGTCCTGACTTTC. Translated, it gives CSARLSLVSPTGANVLTF.

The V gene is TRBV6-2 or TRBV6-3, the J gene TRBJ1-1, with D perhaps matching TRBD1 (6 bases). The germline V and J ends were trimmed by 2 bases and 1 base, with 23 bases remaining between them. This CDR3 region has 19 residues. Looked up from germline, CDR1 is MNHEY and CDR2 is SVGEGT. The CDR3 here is CASSYDGGGIIGWNTEAFF. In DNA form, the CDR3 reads TGTGCCAGCAGTTACGACGGAGGGGGAATCATCGGTTGGAACACTGAAGCTTTCTTT.

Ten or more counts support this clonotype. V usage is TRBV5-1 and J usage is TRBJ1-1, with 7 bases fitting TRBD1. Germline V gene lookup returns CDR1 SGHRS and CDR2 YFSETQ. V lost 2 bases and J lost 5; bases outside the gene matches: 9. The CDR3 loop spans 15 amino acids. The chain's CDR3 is CASSFGGGGDTEAFF. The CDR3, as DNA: TGCGCCAGCAGCTTTGGGGGAGGGGGCGATACTGAAGCTTTCTTT. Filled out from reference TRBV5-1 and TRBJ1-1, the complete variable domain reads KAGVTQTPRYLIKTRGQQVTLSCSPISGHRSVSWYQQTPGQGLQFLFEYFSETQRNKGNFPGRFSGRQFSNSRSEMNVSTLELGDSALYLCASSFGGGGDTEAFFGQGTRLTVV.

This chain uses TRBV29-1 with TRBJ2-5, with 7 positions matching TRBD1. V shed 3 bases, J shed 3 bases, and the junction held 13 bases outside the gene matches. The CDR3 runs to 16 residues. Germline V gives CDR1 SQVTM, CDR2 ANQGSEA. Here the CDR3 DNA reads TGCAGCGTTGAGTTTCCGGACCTCACAGGGGAAGAGACCCAGTACTTC. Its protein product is CSVEFPDLTGEETQYF.

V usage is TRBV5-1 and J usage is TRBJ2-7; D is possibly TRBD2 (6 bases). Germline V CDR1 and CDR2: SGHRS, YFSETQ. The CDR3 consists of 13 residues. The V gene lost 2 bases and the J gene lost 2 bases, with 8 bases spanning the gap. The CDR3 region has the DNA TGCGCCAGCAGCTTCGGACTAACCTACGAGCAGTACTTC. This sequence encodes CASSFGLTYEQYF.

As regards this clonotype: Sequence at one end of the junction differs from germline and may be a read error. CDR3 DNA sequence: TGCAGTGCTAGAAGAACCGACAGGGGAAAAGAAGCTTTGTTT. Translating it yields CSARRTDRGKEALF. The chain couples TRBV20-1 to TRBJ1-1, with TRBD1 identical over 8 bases. Germline V gives CDR1 DFQATT, CDR2 SNEGSKA (reference sequence). The CDR3 contains 14 residues.

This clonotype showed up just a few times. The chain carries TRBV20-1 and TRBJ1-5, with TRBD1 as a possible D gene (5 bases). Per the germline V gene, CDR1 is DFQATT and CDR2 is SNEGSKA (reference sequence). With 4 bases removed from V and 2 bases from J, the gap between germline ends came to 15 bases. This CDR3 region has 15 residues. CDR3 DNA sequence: TGCAGTGCTAAGGACACGGGGCAAGGCAATCAGCCCCAGCATTTT. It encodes CSAKDTGQGNQPQHF.

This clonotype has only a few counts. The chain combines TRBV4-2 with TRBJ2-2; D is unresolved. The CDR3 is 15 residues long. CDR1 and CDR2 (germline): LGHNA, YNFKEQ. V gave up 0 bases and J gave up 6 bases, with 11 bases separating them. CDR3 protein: CASSQDGLVPGELFF. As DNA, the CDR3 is TGTGCCAGCAGCCAAGATGGGCTAGTCCCCGGGGAGCTGTTTTTT.

The CDR3, as DNA: TGCAGTGCTAGAGGCAGTAAGAACACTGAAGCTTTCTTT. This codes for CSARGSKNTEAFF. The rearrangement joins TRBV20-1 to TRBJ1-1; D ambiguous. Trimming took 1 base from V and 1 from J, leaving 7 bases between them. Germline loops: CDR1 DFQATT, CDR2 SNEGSKA (reference sequence). The CDR3 totals 13 residues.

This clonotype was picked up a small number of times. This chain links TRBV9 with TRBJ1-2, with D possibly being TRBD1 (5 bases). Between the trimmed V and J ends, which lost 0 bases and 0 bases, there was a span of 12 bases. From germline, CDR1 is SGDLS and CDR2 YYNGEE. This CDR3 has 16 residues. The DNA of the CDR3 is TGTGCCAGCAGCGTAGCTCAGGACACCGCTAACTATGGCTACACCTTC. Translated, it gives CASSVAQDTANYGYTF.

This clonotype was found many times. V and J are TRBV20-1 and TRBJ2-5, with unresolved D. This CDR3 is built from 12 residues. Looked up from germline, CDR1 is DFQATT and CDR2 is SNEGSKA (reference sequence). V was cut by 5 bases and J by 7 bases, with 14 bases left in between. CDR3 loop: CSAGYSAGTQYF. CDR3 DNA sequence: TGCAGTGCTGGGTACTCAGCTGGGACCCAGTACTTC.

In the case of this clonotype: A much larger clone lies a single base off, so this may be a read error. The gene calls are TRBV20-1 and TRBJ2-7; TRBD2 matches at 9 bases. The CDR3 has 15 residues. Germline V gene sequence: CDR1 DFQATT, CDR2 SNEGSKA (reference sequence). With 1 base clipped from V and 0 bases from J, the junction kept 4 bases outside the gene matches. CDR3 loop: CSARVAGDSSYEQYF. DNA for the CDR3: TGCAGTGCTAGAGTAGCGGGGGACAGCTCCTACGAGCAGTACTTC.

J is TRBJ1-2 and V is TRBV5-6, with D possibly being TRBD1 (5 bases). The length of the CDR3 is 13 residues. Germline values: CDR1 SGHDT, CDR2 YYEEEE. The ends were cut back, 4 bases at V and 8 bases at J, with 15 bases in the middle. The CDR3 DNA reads TGTGCCAGCAGCCGCGGGGCCCCAGGGGGCTACACCTTC. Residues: CASSRGAPGGYTF.

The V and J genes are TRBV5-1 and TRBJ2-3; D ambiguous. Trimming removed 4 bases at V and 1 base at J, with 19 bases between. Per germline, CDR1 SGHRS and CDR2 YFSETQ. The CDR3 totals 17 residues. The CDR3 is CASSPGSSRRGTDTQYF. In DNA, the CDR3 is TGCGCCAGCAGCCCGGGCTCCTCGCGCCGGGGCACAGATACGCAGTATTTT.

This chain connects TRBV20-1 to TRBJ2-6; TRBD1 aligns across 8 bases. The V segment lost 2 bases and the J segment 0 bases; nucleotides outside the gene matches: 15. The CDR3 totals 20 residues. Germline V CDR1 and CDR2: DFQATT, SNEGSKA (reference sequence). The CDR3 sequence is CSARWRTGHNPSSGANVLTF. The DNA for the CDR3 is TGCAGTGCTAGATGGCGGACAGGGCACAACCCTAGCTCTGGGGCCAACGTCCTGACTTTC.

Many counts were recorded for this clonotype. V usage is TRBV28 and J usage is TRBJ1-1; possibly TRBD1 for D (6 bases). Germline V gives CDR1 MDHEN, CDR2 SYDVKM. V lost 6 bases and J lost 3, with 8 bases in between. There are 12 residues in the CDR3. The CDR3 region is CASRQGYTEAFF. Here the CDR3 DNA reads TGTGCCAGCAGACAGGGATACACTGAAGCTTTCTTT. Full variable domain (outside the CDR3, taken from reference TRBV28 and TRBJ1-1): DVKVTQSSRYLVKRTGEKVFLECVQDMDHENMFWYRQDPGLGLRLIYFSYDVKMKEKGDIPEGYSVSREKKERFSLILESASTNQTSMYLCASRQGYTEAFFGQGTRLTVV.

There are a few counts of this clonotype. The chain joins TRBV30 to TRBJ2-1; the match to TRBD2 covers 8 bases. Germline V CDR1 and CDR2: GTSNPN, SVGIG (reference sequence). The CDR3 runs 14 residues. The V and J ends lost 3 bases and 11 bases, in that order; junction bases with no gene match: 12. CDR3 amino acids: CAWSEGTSGGKQFF. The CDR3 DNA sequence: TGTGCCTGGAGCGAAGGGACTAGTGGGGGGAAGCAGTTCTTC.

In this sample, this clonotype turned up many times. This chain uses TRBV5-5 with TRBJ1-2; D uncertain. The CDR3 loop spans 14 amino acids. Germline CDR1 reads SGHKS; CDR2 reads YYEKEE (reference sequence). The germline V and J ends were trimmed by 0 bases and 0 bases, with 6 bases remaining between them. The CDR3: CASSLVTANYGYTF. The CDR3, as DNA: TGTGCCAGCAGCTTGGTTACAGCTAACTATGGCTACACCTTC. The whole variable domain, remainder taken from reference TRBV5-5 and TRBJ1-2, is DAGVTQSPTHLIKTRGQQVTLRCSPISGHKSVSWYQQVLGQGPQFIFQYYEKEERGRGNFPDRFSARQFPNYSSELNVNALLLGDSALYLCASSLVTANYGYTFGSGTRLTVV.

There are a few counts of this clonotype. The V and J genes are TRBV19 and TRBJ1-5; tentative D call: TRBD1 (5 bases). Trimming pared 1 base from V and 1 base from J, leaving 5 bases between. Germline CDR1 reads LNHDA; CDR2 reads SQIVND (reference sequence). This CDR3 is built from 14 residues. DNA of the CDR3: TGTGCCAGTAGTATAGGACAGAGCAATCAGCCCCAGCATTTT. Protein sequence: CASSIGQSNQPQHF.

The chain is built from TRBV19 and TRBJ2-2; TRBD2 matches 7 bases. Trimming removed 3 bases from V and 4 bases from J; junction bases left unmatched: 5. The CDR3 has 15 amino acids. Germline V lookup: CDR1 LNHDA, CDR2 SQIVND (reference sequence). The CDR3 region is CASSMLAGVTGELFF. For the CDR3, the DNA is TGTGCCAGTAGTATGCTGGCGGGAGTCACCGGGGAGCTGTTTTTT.

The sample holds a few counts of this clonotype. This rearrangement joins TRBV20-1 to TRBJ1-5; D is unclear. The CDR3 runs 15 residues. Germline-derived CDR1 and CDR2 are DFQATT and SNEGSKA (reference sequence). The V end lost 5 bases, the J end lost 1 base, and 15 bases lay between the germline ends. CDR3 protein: CSAFQQSGSNQPQHF. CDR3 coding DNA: TGCAGTGCTTTTCAACAGAGCGGGAGCAATCAGCCCCAGCATTTT.

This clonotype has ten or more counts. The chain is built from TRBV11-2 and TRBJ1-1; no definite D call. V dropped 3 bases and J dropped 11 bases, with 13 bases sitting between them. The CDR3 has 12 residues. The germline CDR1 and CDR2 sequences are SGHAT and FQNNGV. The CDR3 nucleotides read TGTGCCAGCAGCTTGGGATCCGAGTGGGCTTTCTTT. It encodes CASSLGSEWAFF.